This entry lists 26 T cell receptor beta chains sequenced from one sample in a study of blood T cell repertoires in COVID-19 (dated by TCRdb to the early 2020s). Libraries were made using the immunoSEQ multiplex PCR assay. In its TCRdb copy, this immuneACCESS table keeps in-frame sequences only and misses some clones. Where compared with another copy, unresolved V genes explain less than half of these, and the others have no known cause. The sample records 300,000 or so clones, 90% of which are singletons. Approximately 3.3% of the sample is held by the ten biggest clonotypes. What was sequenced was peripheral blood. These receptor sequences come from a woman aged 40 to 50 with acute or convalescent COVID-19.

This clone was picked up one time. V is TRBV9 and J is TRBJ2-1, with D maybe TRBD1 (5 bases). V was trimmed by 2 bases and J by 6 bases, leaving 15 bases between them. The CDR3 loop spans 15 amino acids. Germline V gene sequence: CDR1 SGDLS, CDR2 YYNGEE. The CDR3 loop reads CASSVSGMGSNEQFF. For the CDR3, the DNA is TGTGCCAGCAGCGTTTCAGGGATGGGAAGCAATGAGCAGTTCTTC.

CDR3 residues: CASSSRESTEAFF. CDR3 nucleotide sequence: TGTGCCAGCAGCTCCAGGGAAAGCACTGAAGCTTTCTTT. The chain recombines TRBV7-8 with TRBJ1-1, with D perhaps matching TRBD1 (5 bases). V was pared by 4 bases and J by 4 bases, with 10 bases between. Per the germline V gene, CDR1 is SGHVS and CDR2 is FQNEAQ. This CDR3 region has 13 residues.

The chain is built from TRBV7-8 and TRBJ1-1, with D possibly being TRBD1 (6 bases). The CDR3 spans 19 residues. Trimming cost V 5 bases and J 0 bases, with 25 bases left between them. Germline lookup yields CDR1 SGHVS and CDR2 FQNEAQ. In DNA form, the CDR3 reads TGTGCCAGCAGCCACATGCGGGGGGGCAGTTCGTATATGAACACTGAAGCTTTCTTT. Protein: CASSHMRGGSSYMNTEAFF.

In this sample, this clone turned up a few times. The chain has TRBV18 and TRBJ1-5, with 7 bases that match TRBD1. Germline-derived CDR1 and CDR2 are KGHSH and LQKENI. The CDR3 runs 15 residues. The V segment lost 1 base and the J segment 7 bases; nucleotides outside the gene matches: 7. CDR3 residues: CASSPQGASGQPQHF. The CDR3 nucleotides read TGTGCCAGCTCACCACAGGGGGCAAGCGGCCAGCCCCAGCATTTT.

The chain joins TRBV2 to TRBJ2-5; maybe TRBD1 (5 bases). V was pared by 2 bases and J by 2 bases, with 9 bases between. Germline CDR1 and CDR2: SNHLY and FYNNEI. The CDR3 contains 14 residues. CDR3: CASSESQGQETQYF. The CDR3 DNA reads TGTGCCAGCAGTGAAAGCCAGGGACAAGAGACCCAGTACTTC.

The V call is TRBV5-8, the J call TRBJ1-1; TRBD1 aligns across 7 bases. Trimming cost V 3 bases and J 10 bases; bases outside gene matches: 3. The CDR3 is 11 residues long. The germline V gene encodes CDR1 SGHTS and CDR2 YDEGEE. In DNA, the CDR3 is TGTGCCAGCAGCTGGGCAGGGGGAGCTTTCTTT. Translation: CASSWAGGAFF. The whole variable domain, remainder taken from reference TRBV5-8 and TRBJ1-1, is EAGVTQSPTHLIKTRGQQATLRCSPISGHTSVYWYQQALGLGLQFLLWYDEGEERNRGNFPPRFSGRQFPNYSSELNVNALELEDSALYLCASSWAGGAFFGQGTRLTVV.

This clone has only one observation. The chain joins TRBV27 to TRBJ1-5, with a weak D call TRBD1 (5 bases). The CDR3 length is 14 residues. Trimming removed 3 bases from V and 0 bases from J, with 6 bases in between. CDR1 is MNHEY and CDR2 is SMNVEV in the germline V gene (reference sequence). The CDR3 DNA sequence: TGTGCCAGCAGTTTCGGACATAGCAATCAGCCCCAGCATTTT. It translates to CASSFGHSNQPQHF.

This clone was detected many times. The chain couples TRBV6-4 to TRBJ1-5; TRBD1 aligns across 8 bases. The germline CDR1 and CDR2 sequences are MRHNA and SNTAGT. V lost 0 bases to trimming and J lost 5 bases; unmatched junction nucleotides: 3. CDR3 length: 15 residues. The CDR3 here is CASSDSPDRDQPQHF. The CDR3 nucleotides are TGTGCCAGCAGTGACTCCCCGGACAGGGATCAGCCCCAGCATTTT.

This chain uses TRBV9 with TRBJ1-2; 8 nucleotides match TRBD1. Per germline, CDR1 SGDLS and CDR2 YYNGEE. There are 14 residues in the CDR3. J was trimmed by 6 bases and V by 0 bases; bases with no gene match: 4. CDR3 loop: CASSVGPGGDGYTF. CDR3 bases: TGTGCCAGCAGCGTAGGTCCAGGGGGCGATGGCTACACCTTC. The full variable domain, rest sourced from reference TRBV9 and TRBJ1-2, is DSGVTQTPKHLITATGQRVTLRCSPRSGDLSVYWYQQSLDQGLQFLIQYYNGEERAKGNILERFSAQQFPDLHSELNLSSLELGDSALYFCASSVGPGGDGYTFGSGTRLTVV.

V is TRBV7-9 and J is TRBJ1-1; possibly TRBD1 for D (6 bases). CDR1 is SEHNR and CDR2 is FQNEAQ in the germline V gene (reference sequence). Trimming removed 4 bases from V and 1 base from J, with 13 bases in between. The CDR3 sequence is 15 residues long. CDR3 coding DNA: TGTGCCAGCAGCTCTCTTAGGGGACAGAACACTGAAGCTTTCTTT. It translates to CASSSLRGQNTEAFF.

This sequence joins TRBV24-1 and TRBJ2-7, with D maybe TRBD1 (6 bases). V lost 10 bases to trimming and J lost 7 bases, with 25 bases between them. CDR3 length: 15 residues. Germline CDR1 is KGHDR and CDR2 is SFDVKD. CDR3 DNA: TGTGCCACAATTACAGGGAAGGGGTTATCGGGGGAGCAGTACGTC. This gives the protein CATITGKGLSGEQYV.

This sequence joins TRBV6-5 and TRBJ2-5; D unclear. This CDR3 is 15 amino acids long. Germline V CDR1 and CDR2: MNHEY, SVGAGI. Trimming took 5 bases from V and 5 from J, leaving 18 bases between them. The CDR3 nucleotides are TGTGCCAGCAGTCTCACGTCCCAAAAGAGGGAGACCCAGTACTTC. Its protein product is CASSLTSQKRETQYF.

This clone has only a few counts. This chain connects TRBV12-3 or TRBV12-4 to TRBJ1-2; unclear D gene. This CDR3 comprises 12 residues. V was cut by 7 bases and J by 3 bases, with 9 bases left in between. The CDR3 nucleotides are TGTGCCAGCACTGCCGGGGACTATGGCTACACCTTC. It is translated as CASTAGDYGYTF.

The CDR3 DNA is TGTGCCAGTAGCCCCTTAGCGGGGCCCTCCTACAATGAGCAGTTCTTC. Encoded protein: CASSPLAGPSYNEQFF. This chain links TRBV19 with TRBJ2-1; 8 bases line up with TRBD2. Looked up from germline, CDR1 is LNHDA and CDR2 is SQIVND (reference sequence). V shed 6 bases, J shed 0 bases, and the junction held 7 bases outside the gene matches. CDR3 length: 16 amino acids.

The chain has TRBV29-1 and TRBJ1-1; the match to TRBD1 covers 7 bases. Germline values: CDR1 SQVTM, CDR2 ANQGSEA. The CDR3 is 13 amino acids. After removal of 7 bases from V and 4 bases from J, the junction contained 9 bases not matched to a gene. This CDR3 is CSAKPQGVTEAFF. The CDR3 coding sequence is TGCAGCGCTAAACCTCAGGGGGTCACTGAAGCTTTCTTT.

The CDR3 DNA reads as TGTGCCAGCAGCACAAGGGACAGGGGACATGGCTACACCTTC. Translated: CASSTRDRGHGYTF. The chain joins TRBV2 to TRBJ1-2; 10 positions match TRBD1. The germline gives CDR1 SNHLY, CDR2 FYNNEI. The ends lost 6 bases at V and 6 bases at J; junction bases unmatched: 7. This CDR3 contains 14 residues.

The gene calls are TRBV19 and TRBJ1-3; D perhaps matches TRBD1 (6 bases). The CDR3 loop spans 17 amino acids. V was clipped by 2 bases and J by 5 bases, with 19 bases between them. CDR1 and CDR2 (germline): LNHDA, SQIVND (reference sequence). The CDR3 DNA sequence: TGTGCCAGTAGTATACACGCCCCCCCGGACAGAAGAAACACCATATATTTT. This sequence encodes CASSIHAPPDRRNTIYF.

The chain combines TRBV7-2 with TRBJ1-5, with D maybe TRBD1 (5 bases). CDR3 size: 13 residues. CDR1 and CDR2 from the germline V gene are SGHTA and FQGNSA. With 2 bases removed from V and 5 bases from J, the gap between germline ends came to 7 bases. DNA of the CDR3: TGTGCCAGCAGCTTACAAGGGGATCAGCCCCAGCATTTT. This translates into CASSLQGDQPQHF.

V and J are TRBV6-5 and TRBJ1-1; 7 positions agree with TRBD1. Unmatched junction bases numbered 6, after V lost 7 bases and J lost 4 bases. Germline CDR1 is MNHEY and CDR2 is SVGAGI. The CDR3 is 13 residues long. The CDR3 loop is CASTYRGGTEAFF. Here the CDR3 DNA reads TGTGCCAGCACCTACAGGGGAGGCACTGAAGCTTTCTTT.

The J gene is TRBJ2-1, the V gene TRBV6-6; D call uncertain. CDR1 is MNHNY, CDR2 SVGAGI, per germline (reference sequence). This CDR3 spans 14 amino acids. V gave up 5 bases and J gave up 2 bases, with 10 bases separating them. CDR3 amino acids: CASSERFPYNEQFF. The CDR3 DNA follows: TGTGCCAGCAGTGAGCGTTTCCCCTACAATGAGCAGTTCTTC.

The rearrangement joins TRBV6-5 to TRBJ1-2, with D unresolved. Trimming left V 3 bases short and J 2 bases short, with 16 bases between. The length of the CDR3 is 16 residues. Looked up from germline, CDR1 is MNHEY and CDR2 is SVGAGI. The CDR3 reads CASSYNSGSSNYGYTF. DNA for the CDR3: TGTGCCAGCAGTTATAATTCGGGTTCGTCGAACTATGGCTACACCTTC.

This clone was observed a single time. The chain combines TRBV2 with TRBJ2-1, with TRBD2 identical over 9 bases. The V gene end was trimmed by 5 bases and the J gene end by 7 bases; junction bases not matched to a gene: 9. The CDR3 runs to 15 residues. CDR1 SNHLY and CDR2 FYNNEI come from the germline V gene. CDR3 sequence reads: CASSPGLARRNEQFF. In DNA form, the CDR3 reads TGTGCCAGCAGTCCCGGACTAGCGAGGCGGAATGAGCAGTTCTTC. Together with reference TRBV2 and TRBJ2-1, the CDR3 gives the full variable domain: EPEVTQTPSHQVTQMGQEVILRCVPISNHLYFYWYRQILGQKVEFLVSFYNNEISEKSEIFDDQFSVERPDGSNFTLKIRSTKLEDSAMYFCASSPGLARRNEQFFGPGTRLTVL.

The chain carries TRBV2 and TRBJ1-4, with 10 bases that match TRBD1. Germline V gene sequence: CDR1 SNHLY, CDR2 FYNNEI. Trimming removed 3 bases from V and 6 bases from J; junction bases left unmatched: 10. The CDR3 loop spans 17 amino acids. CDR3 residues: CASSDAGQGEWDEKLFF. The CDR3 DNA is TGTGCCAGCAGTGACGCCGGACAGGGGGAGTGGGATGAAAAACTGTTTTTT.

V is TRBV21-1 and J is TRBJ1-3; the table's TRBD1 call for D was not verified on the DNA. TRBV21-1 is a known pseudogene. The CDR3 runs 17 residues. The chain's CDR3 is CASSKIPGQGAGNTIYF. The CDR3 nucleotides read TGTGCCAGCAGCAAGATTCCGGGACAGGGGGCCGGAAACACCATATATTTT.

CDR3 bases: TGCAGCGTTCAAACGGGGGATACCTATGGCTACACCTTC. It codes for CSVQTGDTYGYTF. The chain combines TRBV29-1 with TRBJ1-2, with a possible D match to TRBD1 (5 bases). The CDR3 consists of 13 residues. CDR1 is SQVTM and CDR2 is ANQGSEA in the germline V gene. V dropped 5 bases and J dropped 4 bases, with 14 bases sitting between them.

The CDR3 coding sequence is TGCGCCAGCAGCCTCTTCCGGACAGGGGGCTCTCAGGAGACCCAGTACTTC. It encodes CASSLFRTGGSQETQYF. V and J are TRBV5-1 and TRBJ2-5, with TRBD1 matching over 11 bases. This CDR3 region has 17 residues. V trimming: 4 bases; J trimming: 5 bases; junction bases outside the gene matches: 13. Germline V gene data show CDR1 as SGHRS and CDR2 as YFSETQ. The complete variable domain, with remaining parts taken from reference TRBV5-1 and TRBJ2-5, reads KAGVTQTPRYLIKTRGQQVTLSCSPISGHRSVSWYQQTPGQGLQFLFEYFSETQRNKGNFPGRFSGRQFSNSRSEMNVSTLELGDSALYLCASSLFRTGGSQETQYFGPGTRLLVL.